The sequence of this T cell receptor (beta chain) was determined in a study of T cells in Graves' hyperthyroidism and ophthalmopathy. Regarding this clonotype: Lacking the conserved final phenylalanine or tryptophan, this CDR3 likely reflects a read error.

TCR beta CDR3 regions were amplified from RNA. The HTBI primer set drove a first-round RT-PCR of the TCR CDR3. One entry per CDR3 protein, called by TCRdb with MiXCR from the multiplex PCR reads. This table holds 600,000 or so distinct CDR3 sequences, 14% found once. The germline CDR1 and CDR2 sequences are MNHGY and SVAAGI. The CDR3 loop spans 15 amino acids. V dropped 3 bases and J dropped 1 base, with 12 bases sitting between them. The TCR sequence derives from a woman younger than 35 with Graves' ophthalmopathy. This chain joins TRBV6-9 and TRBJ1-1; D possibly corresponds to TRBD1 (6 bases). The sample comprised blood. The CDR3, as DNA: TGTGCCAGCAGTTACACTCAGGGGCGGAACACTGAAGCTTTCTCT. As protein: CASSYTQGRNTEAFS.